Reported below is one T cell receptor (beta chain). The target antigen is unknown. The data were obtained in a study of cytomegalovirus exposure and HLA in healthy donors. Study-level findings and limits: A missense variant in DCLRE1C was later tied to TCR beta V- and J-gene trimming.

Vbeta (60) and Jbeta (13) primers were used in the PCR. Sequencing used immunoSEQ multiplex PCR; TCRdb keeps in-frame clones, though not all of them. The repertoire holds about 160,000 clones, with around nine tenths as singletons. This TCR came from a young woman in good health and CMV-seronegative. Sequencing was done on a sample of PBMCs.

This chain's CDR3 is CASSQRTGQGAGEQFF. Written as DNA, the CDR3 is TGCGCCAGCAGCCAACGGACGGGACAGGGGGCGGGTGAGCAGTTCTTC. V usage is TRBV4-3 and J usage is TRBJ2-1; 12 bases line up with TRBD1. The CDR3 runs to 16 residues. Germline V gene lookup returns CDR1 LGHNA and CDR2 YSLEER. V lost 2 bases and J lost 9; bases outside the gene matches: 8.